A selection of T cell receptor beta chains follows, all from one sample in a study of tumor-infiltrating lymphocytes in primary liver carcinoma. TCRdb re-analysed the multiplex PCR reads in MiXCR, keeping a single row per CDR3 protein. The data contain 95,000 to 150,000 distinct CDR3 sequences, 55% to 70% of them singletons. Sequenced material: tumor-adjacent normal liver tissue. These receptors were taken from a woman in her fifties or sixties with primary liver carcinoma and hepatitis B virus infection. Each CDR3 is given with its conserved first and last residue. The D gene is left open where the match is weak. Expanded clones are given a class, and other clones once, few, many or no size at all.

V	size	J	D	CDR3	DNA
TRBV6-6	-	TRBJ2-4	-	CASSPTGAPILLAKDVQYF	TGTGCCAGCAGTCCCACAGGGGCCCCTATCCTACTAGCCAAAGACGTTCAGTACTTC
TRBV19	-	TRBJ1-2	TRBD1	CASTTTGGNYGYTF	TGTGCCAGTACCACGACAGGGGGTAACTATGGCTACACCTTC
TRBV4-1	-	TRBJ2-2	-	CTSSQATGLAGELFF	TGCACCAGCAGCCAGGCCACAGGGTTGGCCGGGGAGCTGTTTTTT
TRBV10-2	-	TRBJ1-3	-	CAGGDDSSGNTIYF	TGCGCCGGCGGTGATGACAGCTCTGGAAACACCATATATTTT
TRBV29-1	once	TRBJ2-7	-	CIVLIFTAPYEQYF	TGCATCGTGCTAATTTTTACAGCCCCCTACGAGCAGTACTTC
TRBV4-2	many	TRBJ2-7	TRBD2	CASSQEAGGQYEQYF	TGTGCCAGCAGCCAAGAGGCGGGAGGGCAGTACGAGCAGTACTTC
TRBV4-1	-	TRBJ2-7	TRBD2	CASSQDQGNTSGNYEQYF	TGCGCCAGCAGCCAAGATCAGGGGAATACTAGCGGGAACTACGAGCAGTACTTC
TRBV11-1	-	TRBJ2-1	-	CASSPLGGGISPGATYKEQFF	TGTGCCAGCAGTCCTCTAGGGGGGGGGATATCACCGGGAGCCACCTACAAAGAGCAGTTCTTC
TRBV11-2	-	TRBJ2-1	TRBD2	CASSLGLAGWSFF	TGTGCCAGCAGCTTGGGACTAGCGGGATGGTCGTTCTTT
TRBV28	many	TRBJ2-5	TRBD2	CASSLLALAGGGETQYF	TGTGCCAGCAGTTTGTTGGCACTAGCGGGAGGGGGAGAGACCCAGTACTTC
TRBV11-2	-	TRBJ2-3	TRBD1	CASSTQGADTDTQYF	TGTGCCAGTAGCACACAGGGGGCAGACACAGATACGCAATATTTT
TRBV19	-	TRBJ2-7	-	CASSKSGSSYEQYF	TGTGCCAGTAGTAAATCGGGTAGCTCCTACGAGCAGTACTTC
TRBV7-8	-	TRBJ2-5	TRBD2	CTSSPNGLAGGGGKTQYF	TGTACCAGCAGCCCTAACGGGCTAGCGGGAGGAGGGGGGAAGACCCAGTACTTC
TRBV11-2	few	TRBJ2-7	-	CASSSYPGPYVYEQYF	TGTGCCAGCAGCTCATATCCGGGTCCCTACGTCTACGAGCAGTACTTC
TRBV11-2	-	TRBJ2-3	-	CTSSPGLTGPDMQYF	TGTACCAGCAGCCCTGGACTAACGGGCCCAGATATGCAGTATTTT
TRBV11-2	-	TRBJ2-1	-	CARSLESGSVSEQFF	TGTGCCAGGAGCTTAGAGAGTGGGAGTGTGAGTGAGCAATTCTTC
TRBV5-1	-	TRBJ2-5	-	CANSLGQGMFETQYF	TGCGCCAACAGCTTGGGTCAGGGGATGTTCGAGACCCAGTACTTC
TRBV19	-	TRBJ1-5	-	CANSIDSRGNQSQHF	TGTGCCAATAGTATAGACAGCCGGGGCAATCAGTCCCAGCATTTT
TRBV6-7	many	TRBJ1-4	-	CASSYSRTTNEKLFF	TGTGCCAGCAGTTACTCTCGAACAACTAATGAAAAACTGTTTTTT
TRBV5-1	-	TRBJ2-2	-	CASSWMGGPNIGELFF	TGCGCCAGCAGCTGGATGGGGGGGCCTAACATCGGGGAGCTGTTTTTT
TRBV5-4	-	TRBJ2-7	-	CASSLGLCGYEQYF	TGTGCCAGCAGTTTGGGTCTCTGCGGCTACGAGCAGTATTTC
TRBV5-5	-	TRBJ2-1	TRBD2	CASSPSGSWVSEHFF	TGTGCCAGCAGCCCGAGCGGGAGTTGGGTCAGTGAGCATTTCTTC
TRBV11-2	-	TRBJ2-1	-	CASSLAVSLNEQFF	TGTGCCAGTAGCTTAGCCGTGAGTCTAAATGAGCAGTTCTTC
TRBV2	-	TRBJ2-7	-	CASRSGQGGEQYF	TGTGCCAGCAGATCCGGCCAGGGCGGCGAGCAGTACTTC
TRBV5-1	many	TRBJ2-3	TRBD2	CASSPGLAGSLDTQYF	TGCGCCAGCAGCCCCGGACTAGCGGGATCGTTGGATACGCAGTATTTT
TRBV12-3/TRBV12-4	-	TRBJ1-6	-	CAGSPDGNNSPLHF	TGTGCCGGCAGTCCCGACGGAAATAATTCACCCCTCCACTTC
TRBV10-3	-	TRBJ2-1	-	CVISESRDHEHFF	TGTGTCATCAGTGAGTCAAGGGACCATGAGCACTTCTTC
TRBV12-3/TRBV12-4	-	TRBJ2-1	-	CASSPPYNEQLF	TGCGCCAGCAGTCCCCCCTACAATGAGCAGCTCTTC
TRBV15	few	TRBJ1-5	TRBD1	CATSRGDRVAEQPQHF	TGTGCCACCAGCAGGGGTGACAGGGTCGCTGAGCAGCCCCAGCATTTT
TRBV13	many	TRBJ1-5	-	CASSLLGGPQHF	TGTGCCAGCAGCTTATTGGGTGGGCCCCAGCATTTT
TRBV11-2	-	TRBJ2-3	-	CASRLLTGVIYEQYF	TGTGCCAGCAGATTATTGACGGGAGTGATCTACGAGCAGTATTTT
TRBV6-5	medium-sized	TRBJ2-7	-	CASSTLHQGYEQYF	TGTGCCAGCAGTACCCTCCATCAGGGTTACGAGCAGTACTTC
TRBV5-4	-	TRBJ2-7	-	CASSLGSCAGYEQYF	TGTGCCAGCAGCTTAGGGTCTTGTGCCGGGTATGAGCAGTACTTC
TRBV19	-	TRBJ2-7	TRBD1	CASQLGQGAGEQYF	TGTGCCAGTCAACTGGGACAGGGGGCGGGCGAGCAGTACTTC
TRBV6-1	many	TRBJ2-7	TRBD2	CASSESSGSSYEQYF	TGTGCCAGCAGTGAATCTAGCGGGAGCTCCTACGAGCAGTACTTC
TRBV7-8	few	TRBJ1-4	-	CASRSVPATNEKLFF	TGTGCCAGCAGGTCAGTCCCTGCAACTAATGAAAAACTGTTTTTT
TRBV6-1	many	TRBJ1-5	-	CASSGDSVNSNQPQHF	TGTGCCAGCAGCGGCGACAGCGTCAATAGCAATCAGCCCCAGCATTTT
TRBV7-9	-	TRBJ2-3	-	CASSLREVGAETQYF	TGTGCCAGCAGCTTAAGGGAAGTGGGGGCAGAAACGCAGTATTTT
TRBV11-2	-	TRBJ2-4	TRBD2	CVSSPGRLLSGRDIQYF	TGTGTCAGCAGCCCAGGCAGGCTACTAAGCGGGAGAGATATTCAGTACTTC
TRBV4-2	once	TRBJ2-1	-	CAGSQDVEGAYNEQFF	TGTGCCGGTAGCCAAGATGTGGAGGGAGCCTACAATGAGCAGTTCTTC
TRBV2	-	TRBJ2-1	-	CASRRDLNEQFF	TGTGCCAGCAGACGTGACCTCAATGAGCAGTTCTTC